Listed below are T cell receptor beta chains from one sample, sequenced in a study of shared clonotypes between healthy human individuals. The method was immunoSEQ multiplex PCR; TCRdb's version includes in-frame clones alone and lacks a portion of them. Here the sample spans a few million clones, just over 90% being singletons. Input material: naive CD4+ T cells from PBMCs. The receptors were sampled from a man younger than 35 in good health. Some clones in this sample may be carry-over from other donors' samples. The conserved cysteine and the conserved F or W are not part of the CDR3 here. Fields, in order: CDR3 protein, CDR3 length, clone size, J gene, V gene. Part of the rows lack a size; the others show once, few, many or a class for expanded clones.

ASSWGGEYEQY,11,.,TRBJ2-7,TRBV6-6
ASSRRLAGYTDTQY,14,.,TRBJ2-3,TRBV5-4
ASSLDGSGTGSYEQY,15,.,TRBJ2-7,TRBV5-1
ASSLSGGYYGYT,12,.,TRBJ1-2,TRBV28
ASSYGEAETQY,11,.,TRBJ2-5,TRBV6-6
ASSSGLARNTGELF,14,.,TRBJ2-2,TRBV6-6
ASSSEGQGGSTEAF,14,once,TRBJ1-1,TRBV5-1
ASSLRGSRSYEQY,13,.,TRBJ2-7,TRBV19
ASSAPGGPMVSEQY,14,.,TRBJ2-7,TRBV6-1
ASSLQGSSYEQY,12,.,TRBJ2-7,TRBV7-9
ASSPVGTGSTNEQF,14,.,TRBJ2-1,TRBV18
ASSYGGNYGYT,11,.,TRBJ1-2,TRBV6-5
ATRRGEDTQY,10,.,TRBJ2-3,TRBV10-3
ASSLDRTETQY,11,.,TRBJ2-5,TRBV5-6
ASSLSGVNTEAF,12,.,TRBJ1-1,TRBV27
ASSEWLGTEAF,11,once,TRBJ1-1,TRBV25-1
ASSTGVAGSRYEQY,14,few,TRBJ2-7,TRBV18
ASSRGRDGYGYT,12,.,TRBJ1-2,TRBV4-2
ASSVEAGGQETQY,13,.,TRBJ2-5,TRBV10-2
ASSIGGATYNEQF,13,.,TRBJ2-1,TRBV19
ASSLTSGAPYEQY,13,.,TRBJ2-7,TRBV7-2
ASSPREGNYGYT,12,.,TRBJ1-2,TRBV5-4
ASSWLRGLDQPQH,13,.,TRBJ1-5,TRBV5-8
ASSSTPGHQPQH,12,few,TRBJ1-5,TRBV28
ASSAPGLAGREQY,13,.,TRBJ2-7,TRBV5-4
ASSHETGGRGYT,12,.,TRBJ1-2,TRBV4-1
ASSQVWGSYNTGELF,15,once,TRBJ2-2,TRBV4-3
ASSLIAGVVEQY,12,.,TRBJ2-7,TRBV11-2
ASSQEGRTAIPQKLF,15,.,TRBJ1-4,TRBV4-3
AITPGQGVIGEQF,13,.,TRBJ2-1,TRBV10-3
ASLSTDTQY,9,once,TRBJ2-3,TRBV2
ASSPGGAEGRSVLT,14,once,TRBJ2-6,TRBV11-3
ASSEVFRVWYEQY,13,once,TRBJ2-7,TRBV6-1
ASSPTDRDGTYEQY,14,.,TRBJ2-7,TRBV7-9
ASSLGRLAASEQF,13,.,TRBJ2-1,TRBV7-9
ASSVDAYADTQY,12,.,TRBJ2-3,TRBV9
ASSLLGDTDTQY,12,.,TRBJ2-3,TRBV28
ASSVGQASYGYT,12,.,TRBJ1-2,TRBV5-5
ASSPSLTQLGNEQF,14,.,TRBJ2-1,TRBV18
ASSYVTGEQF,10,.,TRBJ2-1,TRBV28
ASSLQDFNRDTQY,13,.,TRBJ2-3,TRBV28
SVDGPAAF,8,.,TRBJ1-1,TRBV29-1
ASSPRQGWTQH,11,once,TRBJ1-5,TRBV19
ASSERSGRAGEQF,13,.,TRBJ2-1,TRBV2
ASSSQGNYGYT,11,few,TRBJ1-2,TRBV5-4
ASSDRVSGTGRSGYT,15,.,TRBJ1-2,TRBV2
ASSERTGTGNTIY,13,.,TRBJ1-3,TRBV6-1
ASSQEGSRIYEQY,13,once,TRBJ2-7,TRBV4-1
ASSLTTSDEQY,11,.,TRBJ2-7,TRBV5-4
ASSLRTAVDGYT,12,once,TRBJ1-2,TRBV27
ASSLGRSGTVAQY,13,.,TRBJ2-3,TRBV11-2
ASSPTWTATTYEQY,14,.,TRBJ2-7,TRBV5-1
ASSDRSQETQY,11,.,TRBJ2-5,TRBV5-4
SVAFTLAGGGDEQF,14,.,TRBJ2-1,TRBV29-1
ASRYRGYGEQY,11,.,TRBJ2-7,TRBV2